This note documents a single TCR beta chain sequence. TCRdb processed the 5' RACE reads anew with MiXCR; each CDR3 protein has one entry. This sample has roughly 720,000 distinct CDR3 sequences; over 15% occur once, and the top ten carry roughly 13%. This sample was taken from a study of identical twins. CDR1 is SNHLY and CDR2 is FYNNEI in the germline V gene. V lost 1 base, J lost 9 bases, and 15 bases lay in between. This CDR3 contains 14 residues. These sequences were also reported in another study, on T cells expressing NK-cell markers.

The chain employs TRBV2 and TRBJ1-2, with D perhaps matching TRBD1 (5 bases). The TCR comes from a woman between 18 and 29 years old in good health. The sequencing sample was made of PBMCs. The DNA of the CDR3 is TGTGCCAGCAGTGAAGGAATGGGGGTCAGTCGCTACACCTTC. Translated: CASSEGMGVSRYTF.